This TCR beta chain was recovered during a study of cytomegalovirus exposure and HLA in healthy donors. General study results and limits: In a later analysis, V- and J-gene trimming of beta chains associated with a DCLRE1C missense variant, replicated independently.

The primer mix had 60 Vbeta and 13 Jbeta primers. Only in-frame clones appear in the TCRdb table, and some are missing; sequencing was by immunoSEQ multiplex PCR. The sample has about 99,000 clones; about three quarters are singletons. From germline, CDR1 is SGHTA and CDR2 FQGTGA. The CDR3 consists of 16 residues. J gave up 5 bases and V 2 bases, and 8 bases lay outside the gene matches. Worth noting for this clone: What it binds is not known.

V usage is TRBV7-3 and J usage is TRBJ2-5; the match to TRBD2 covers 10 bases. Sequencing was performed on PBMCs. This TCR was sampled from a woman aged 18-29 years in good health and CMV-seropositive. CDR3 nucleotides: TGTGCCAGCAGCTTAGGCGGACTAGCGGAAGGGGAGACCCAGTACTTC. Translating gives CASSLGGLAEGETQYF.